This T cell receptor (beta chain) appears in the sequencing data of a study of patients and donors after allogeneic stem cell transplantation. From germline, CDR1 is LGHNA and CDR2 YSLEER. The trim removed 5 bases at V and 7 bases at J, leaving 14 bases unmatched. CDR3 length: 16 residues. This clonotype has more than one count but fewer than ten. TCRdb used MiXCR to reprocess the RT-PCR reads, holding one entry per CDR3 protein. The data contain about 2,200 distinct CDR3 sequences, about 31% of them seen just once; the ten biggest clones take up 16%. This TCR derives from a human donor who was either an allogeneic HSCT recipient or a stem cell or donor lymphocyte infusion donor (not recorded which). It is not recorded whose cells these are; they may come from a transplant donor. The source material was blood, either unsorted or a sorted T cell fraction (not recorded which). The chain is built from TRBV4-3 and TRBJ1-2; 9 bases align to TRBD1. This CDR3 is CASSIQGAPSPFGYTF. The DNA for the CDR3 is TGCGCCAGCAGCATACAGGGGGCTCCATCTCCTTTTGGCTACACCTTC.